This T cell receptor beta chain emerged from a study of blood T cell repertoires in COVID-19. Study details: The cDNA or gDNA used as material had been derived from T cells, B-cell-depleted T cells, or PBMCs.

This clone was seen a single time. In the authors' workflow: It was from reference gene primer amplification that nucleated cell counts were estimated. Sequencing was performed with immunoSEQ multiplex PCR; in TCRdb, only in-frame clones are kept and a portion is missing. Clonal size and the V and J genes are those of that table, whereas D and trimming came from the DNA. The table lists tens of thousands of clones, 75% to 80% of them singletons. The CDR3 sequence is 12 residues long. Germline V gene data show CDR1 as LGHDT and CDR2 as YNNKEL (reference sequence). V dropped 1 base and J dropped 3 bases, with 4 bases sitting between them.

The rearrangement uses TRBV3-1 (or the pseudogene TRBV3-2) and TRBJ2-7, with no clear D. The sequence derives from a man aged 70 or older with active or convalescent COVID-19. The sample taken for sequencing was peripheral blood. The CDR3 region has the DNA TGTGCCAGCAGCCAAGTTCTCTACGAGCAGTACTTC. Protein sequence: CASSQVLYEQYF.